Following are 5 T cell receptor beta chains from one sample sequenced in a study of blood T cell repertoires in COVID-19. Here immunoSEQ multiplex PCR was the method, and the copy in TCRdb shows in-frame clones only, minus some. The repertoire holds around 320,000 clones, with 90% as singletons. Material for sequencing was PBMCs or T cells enriched from blood (not recorded which). These receptors originate from a young woman with acute COVID-19.

DNA of the CDR3: TGTGCCAGCAGCCCCGGCCGGGGGGGGAACACTGAAGCTTTCTTT. Residues: CASSPGRGGNTEAFF. This sequence joins TRBV4-2 and TRBJ1-1, with a weak D call TRBD1 (5 bases). The CDR3 contains 15 residues. Germline CDR1 reads LGHNA; CDR2 reads YNFKEQ. V was clipped by 4 bases and J by 1 base, with 13 bases between them.

CDR3 DNA: TGTGCCAGCAGTTTATCGGGGAGGACAGGGGAATATAGCAATCAGCCCCAGCATTTT. Protein: CASSLSGRTGEYSNQPQHF. This chain connects TRBV28 to TRBJ1-5; 9 nucleotides match TRBD1. Trimming took 1 base from V and 0 from J; bases not matched to a gene: 10. Germline CDR1 MDHEN, CDR2 SYDVKM. The CDR3 covers 19 residues.

The V call is TRBV11-3, the J call TRBJ1-6; D not certain. V lost 1 base and J 12 bases, leaving 4 bases between the germline ends. CDR1 is SGHNT, CDR2 YENEEA, per germline. This CDR3 comprises 11 residues. The DNA of the CDR3 is TGTGCCAGCAGCTTAGCCGGACCCCTCCACTTT. Encoded protein: CASSLAGPLHF.

The chain has TRBV3-1 (or the pseudogene TRBV3-2) and TRBJ2-2, with 8 bases aligning to TRBD2. V lost 10 bases and J lost 5; bases outside the gene matches: 12. Looked up from germline, CDR1 is LGHDT and CDR2 is YNNKEL (reference sequence). This CDR3 region has 15 residues. The CDR3: CATGNPAGETGELFF. The DNA of the CDR3 is TGTGCCACTGGGAATCCAGCGGGAGAAACCGGGGAGCTGTTTTTT.

The J gene is TRBJ1-4, the V gene TRBV6-5; TRBD1 agrees at 7 bases. The germline V gene encodes CDR1 MNHEY and CDR2 SVGAGI. Unmatched junction bases numbered 12, after V lost 9 bases and J lost 11 bases. The CDR3 runs 13 residues. DNA for the CDR3: TGTGCCAGTACCGGCGACAGGGCCAGGAAACTGTTTTTT. Protein: CASTGDRARKLFF.